This is a list of T cell receptor beta chains from one sample in a study of molecular identifiers for immune sequencing clone quantification. TCRdb reprocessed the PCR reads via MiXCR and lists one record per CDR3 protein. The sample contains over 550,000 distinct CDR3 sequences, 25% of which appear only once. Sequencing used naive CD8+ T cells from blood, with Jurkat cell RNA spiked in. The origin of the receptors is a human donor in good health. Some libraries in this study had Jurkat cell RNA spiked in. The CDR3 runs from the conserved cysteine through the conserved F or W. A D gene is named only where the DNA matches it firmly. Size is omitted from some rows. Given values are once, few, many or a class for expanded clones.

d_gene: -; v_gene: TRBV7-9; j_gene: TRBJ2-7; abundance: many; CDR3nt: TGTGCCAGCAGCCCGACAGGCAACGAGCAGTACTTC; CDR3aa: CASSPTGNEQYF
d_gene: TRBD2; v_gene: TRBV20-1; j_gene: TRBJ2-1; abundance: -; CDR3nt: TGCAGTGCTAGTATGCTAGCGGGAGTTTACAATGAGCGGTTCTTC; CDR3aa: CSASMLAGVYNERFF
d_gene: TRBD1; v_gene: TRBV2; j_gene: TRBJ2-5; abundance: -; CDR3nt: TGTGCCAGCAGTGACAGGGACAGCAACCAAGAGACCCAGTACTTC; CDR3aa: CASSDRDSNQETQYF
d_gene: TRBD2; v_gene: TRBV24-1; j_gene: TRBJ2-3; abundance: many; CDR3nt: TGTGCCACCGAGGGAGGGGCCGGAGGCGGCACAGATACGCAGTATTTT; CDR3aa: CATEGGAGGGTDTQYF
d_gene: -; v_gene: TRBV4-1; j_gene: TRBJ2-7; abundance: few; CDR3nt: TGCGCCAGCAGCCAAGATTTAACAGCCGGAAGCGAGCAGTACTTC; CDR3aa: CASSQDLTAGSEQYF
d_gene: TRBD1; v_gene: TRBV11-2; j_gene: TRBJ1-2; abundance: -; CDR3nt: TGTGCCGGCAGCTTAGTCCCCGGGGGTGACAGGGGCATCCGTGGCTACACCTTC; CDR3aa: CAGSLVPGGDRGIRGYTF
d_gene: -; v_gene: TRBV7-3; j_gene: TRBJ2-1; abundance: -; CDR3nt: TGTGCCAGCAGCCCCGACTCAACGGATGAGCAGTTCTTC; CDR3aa: CASSPDSTDEQFF
d_gene: -; v_gene: TRBV4-3; j_gene: TRBJ2-7; abundance: -; CDR3nt: TGCGCCCGCCGCCAAGCCCGCGCGGGCCCCTACGAGCAGTACTTC; CDR3aa: CARRQARAGPYEQYF
d_gene: -; v_gene: TRBV14; j_gene: TRBJ2-7; abundance: -; CDR3nt: TGTGCCAGCAGCCAAGATTGGGGCAGGAGAAACTACGAGCAGTACTTC; CDR3aa: CASSQDWGRRNYEQYF
d_gene: -; v_gene: TRBV24-1; j_gene: TRBJ2-1; abundance: many; CDR3nt: TGTGCCACCAGTGAACCAGGGGACAATGAGCAGTTCTTC; CDR3aa: CATSEPGDNEQFF
d_gene: TRBD1; v_gene: TRBV19; j_gene: TRBJ2-2; abundance: many; CDR3nt: TGTGCCAGTAGTAGGACGCGGGGACAGGGGAACACCGGGGAGCTGTTTTTT; CDR3aa: CASSRTRGQGNTGELFF
d_gene: -; v_gene: TRBV7-2; j_gene: TRBJ2-7; abundance: -; CDR3nt: TGTGCCAGCAGCCCCATCGGCAGGGGTTACGAGCAGTACTTC; CDR3aa: CASSPIGRGYEQYF
d_gene: -; v_gene: TRBV27; j_gene: TRBJ2-5; abundance: -; CDR3nt: TGTGCCAGCAGTCTTATCTCGGGAAGTCAGGAGACCCAGTACTTC; CDR3aa: CASSLISGSQETQYF
d_gene: -; v_gene: TRBV11-2; j_gene: TRBJ2-7; abundance: -; CDR3nt: TGTGCCAGCAGCTTCGAGGGCGGCGAGCAGTACTTC; CDR3aa: CASSFEGGEQYF
d_gene: -; v_gene: TRBV15; j_gene: TRBJ2-7; abundance: few; CDR3nt: TGTGCCACCAGCAGGGATAGGGCCACCTACGAGCAGTACTTC; CDR3aa: CATSRDRATYEQYF
d_gene: TRBD1; v_gene: TRBV20-1; j_gene: TRBJ2-3; abundance: -; CDR3nt: TGCAGTGCTAGAGTCACCGGGACAGGGAGCACAGAAACGCAGTATTTT; CDR3aa: CSARVTGTGSTETQYF
d_gene: -; v_gene: TRBV12-3/TRBV12-4; j_gene: TRBJ1-4; abundance: many; CDR3nt: TGTGCCAGCAGCCATGACCCGGGACTAGCGATTAATGAAAAACTGTTTTTT; CDR3aa: CASSHDPGLAINEKLFF
d_gene: -; v_gene: TRBV6-4; j_gene: TRBJ1-1; abundance: -; CDR3nt: TGTGCCAGCAGTGAACGGGAGTGGACTGAAGCTTTCTTT; CDR3aa: CASSEREWTEAFF
d_gene: TRBD1; v_gene: TRBV19; j_gene: TRBJ2-5; abundance: few; CDR3nt: TGTGCCAGTAGTACGACAGGGGGCTCGTGGGAGACCCAGTACTTC; CDR3aa: CASSTTGGSWETQYF
d_gene: -; v_gene: TRBV2; j_gene: TRBJ2-7; abundance: -; CDR3nt: TGTGCCAGTAGTGAATTCAAGGGGAGCGAGCAGTACTTC; CDR3aa: CASSEFKGSEQYF
d_gene: -; v_gene: TRBV6-5; j_gene: TRBJ2-1; abundance: many; CDR3nt: TGTGCCAGCAGTCCCTCCCAGACTCTCGGTAATGAGCAGTTCTTC; CDR3aa: CASSPSQTLGNEQFF
d_gene: TRBD1; v_gene: TRBV6-5; j_gene: TRBJ1-1; abundance: many; CDR3nt: TGTGCCAGCAGTTACGAGGGACAGGGGGGTCCCACTGAAGCTTTCTTT; CDR3aa: CASSYEGQGGPTEAFF
d_gene: -; v_gene: TRBV28; j_gene: TRBJ2-7; abundance: -; CDR3nt: TGTGCCAGCGATAAATCTGTCAGGGGTTACGAGCAGTACTTC; CDR3aa: CASDKSVRGYEQYF
d_gene: TRBD1; v_gene: TRBV30; j_gene: TRBJ2-7; abundance: -; CDR3nt: TGTGCCTGGAGCGGGGGTGGGACAGGAACCTACGAGCAGTACTTC; CDR3aa: CAWSGGGTGTYEQYF
d_gene: -; v_gene: TRBV7-6; j_gene: TRBJ2-3; abundance: many; CDR3nt: TGTGCCAGCTCGGGAGTGGCCACAGATACGCAGTATTTT; CDR3aa: CASSGVATDTQYF
d_gene: -; v_gene: TRBV5-5; j_gene: TRBJ2-7; abundance: -; CDR3nt: TGTGCCAGCGGCTTGGGAGTAGGGCCCTACGAGCAGTACTTC; CDR3aa: CASGLGVGPYEQYF
d_gene: TRBD1; v_gene: TRBV11-2; j_gene: TRBJ1-1; abundance: many; CDR3nt: TGTGCCAGCAGCTACGGACAGGGATTTACCACTGAAGCTTTCTTT; CDR3aa: CASSYGQGFTTEAFF
d_gene: -; v_gene: TRBV2; j_gene: TRBJ2-5; abundance: -; CDR3nt: TGTGCCAGTCTGGCGGGATTTGGCCAAGAGACCCAGTACTTC; CDR3aa: CASLAGFGQETQYF
d_gene: -; v_gene: TRBV11-2; j_gene: TRBJ1-1; abundance: few; CDR3nt: TGTGCCACCTCACCGGGCCACGGGACTGAAGCTTTCTTT; CDR3aa: CATSPGHGTEAFF
d_gene: TRBD2; v_gene: TRBV13; j_gene: TRBJ2-1; abundance: few; CDR3nt: TGTGCCAGCACCCTACCGGGACTAGCGGGGCACAATGAGCAGTTCTTC; CDR3aa: CASTLPGLAGHNEQFF
d_gene: TRBD1; v_gene: TRBV29-1; j_gene: TRBJ1-2; abundance: few; CDR3nt: TGCAGCACGCGACAGGGGCGAAACTATGGCTACACCTTC; CDR3aa: CSTRQGRNYGYTF
d_gene: TRBD1; v_gene: TRBV3-1; j_gene: TRBJ2-7; abundance: -; CDR3nt: TGTGCCAGCAGCCAAGCCTCCGACAGGGTACGCGAGCAGTACTTC; CDR3aa: CASSQASDRVREQYF
d_gene: TRBD1; v_gene: TRBV4-3; j_gene: TRBJ1-2; abundance: many; CDR3nt: TGCGCCAGCAGCCAAGATAGGACAGGGGCTAACTATGGCTACACCTTC; CDR3aa: CASSQDRTGANYGYTF
d_gene: TRBD1; v_gene: TRBV6-2/TRBV6-3; j_gene: TRBJ1-1; abundance: many; CDR3nt: TGTGCCAGCTACACGGAGGGACAGTTATCCACTGAAGCTTTCTTT; CDR3aa: CASYTEGQLSTEAFF
d_gene: -; v_gene: TRBV27; j_gene: TRBJ2-6; abundance: -; CDR3nt: TGTGCCAGCAGTTTATCTATGTGGTCTGGAGCGTCTGGGGCCAACGTCCTGACTTTC; CDR3aa: CASSLSMWSGASGANVLTF
d_gene: -; v_gene: TRBV12-3/TRBV12-4; j_gene: TRBJ2-7; abundance: few; CDR3nt: TGTGCCAGCAGTTTAGGGGGTTCCCACGAGCAGTACTTC; CDR3aa: CASSLGGSHEQYF
d_gene: -; v_gene: TRBV7-9; j_gene: TRBJ2-3; abundance: many; CDR3nt: TGTGCCAGCAGTACGTCCGACGGCACAGATACGCAGTATTTT; CDR3aa: CASSTSDGTDTQYF
d_gene: -; v_gene: TRBV30; j_gene: TRBJ2-7; abundance: -; CDR3nt: TGTGCCTGGTCGGGACCAAGAAGCTCCTACGAGCAGTACTTC; CDR3aa: CAWSGPRSSYEQYF
d_gene: -; v_gene: TRBV5-5; j_gene: TRBJ1-1; abundance: many; CDR3nt: TGTGCCAGCAGGTTTCTAACAGGGACCACTGAAGCTTTCTTT; CDR3aa: CASRFLTGTTEAFF
d_gene: TRBD2; v_gene: TRBV29-1; j_gene: TRBJ2-2; abundance: -; CDR3nt: TGCAGCGCTACTAGCGGGGGGCTCACCGGGGAGCTGTTTTTT; CDR3aa: CSATSGGLTGELFF
d_gene: TRBD1; v_gene: TRBV5-1; j_gene: TRBJ1-1; abundance: many; CDR3nt: TGCGCCAGCAGCTCGACAGGGATGGACACTGAAGCTTTCTTT; CDR3aa: CASSSTGMDTEAFF
d_gene: TRBD2; v_gene: TRBV20-1; j_gene: TRBJ2-7; abundance: -; CDR3nt: TGCAGTGCTAGACAACTAGCGGGAGGACCCTACGAGCAGTACTTC; CDR3aa: CSARQLAGGPYEQYF
d_gene: TRBD2; v_gene: TRBV12-3/TRBV12-4; j_gene: TRBJ2-5; abundance: -; CDR3nt: TGTGCCAGCAGTTCGACTAGCGGGGGGCCAGGGGAGACCCAGTACTTC; CDR3aa: CASSSTSGGPGETQYF
d_gene: TRBD2; v_gene: TRBV4-1; j_gene: TRBJ2-5; abundance: -; CDR3nt: TGCGCCAGCAGACGTGAGCGGGGGAGCCAAGAGACCCAGTACTTC; CDR3aa: CASRRERGSQETQYF
d_gene: TRBD2; v_gene: TRBV11-2; j_gene: TRBJ2-1; abundance: -; CDR3nt: TGTGCCAGCAGCTTAGGGGATGATGGACTAGAAGGCAATGAGCAGTTCTTC; CDR3aa: CASSLGDDGLEGNEQFF
d_gene: -; v_gene: TRBV7-9; j_gene: TRBJ2-5; abundance: many; CDR3nt: TGTGCCAGCAGCCCCCGTAGTAGGCAAGAGACCCAGTACTTC; CDR3aa: CASSPRSRQETQYF
d_gene: -; v_gene: TRBV7-3; j_gene: TRBJ2-2; abundance: -; CDR3nt: TGTGCCAGCAGCTTATTCGCCCTAGCAGGGGACACCGGGGAGCTGTTTTTT; CDR3aa: CASSLFALAGDTGELFF
d_gene: -; v_gene: TRBV6-1; j_gene: TRBJ2-7; abundance: -; CDR3nt: TGTGCCAGCAGCCCCACCTGGGACGAGCAGTACTTC; CDR3aa: CASSPTWDEQYF
d_gene: -; v_gene: TRBV10-2; j_gene: TRBJ1-5; abundance: -; CDR3nt: TGCGCCAGCAGTGAGAGGCCACCGAATCAGCCCCAGCATTTT; CDR3aa: CASSERPPNQPQHF
d_gene: -; v_gene: TRBV19; j_gene: TRBJ1-2; abundance: -; CDR3nt: TGTGCCAGTCGGCACGGCAGATCTAACTATGGCTACACCTTC; CDR3aa: CASRHGRSNYGYTF
d_gene: TRBD1; v_gene: TRBV19; j_gene: TRBJ2-7; abundance: few; CDR3nt: TGTGCCAGTAGTACCCGGACAGGGGTGGACGAGCAGTACTTC; CDR3aa: CASSTRTGVDEQYF
d_gene: -; v_gene: TRBV19; j_gene: TRBJ2-7; abundance: -; CDR3nt: TGTGCCAGTAGTTTACGCTCAGATGTCAACGAGCAGTACTTC; CDR3aa: CASSLRSDVNEQYF
d_gene: -; v_gene: TRBV30; j_gene: TRBJ2-4; abundance: many; CDR3nt: TGTGCCTGGAGCGTGGGGCAGCTTGAGAACAAAAACATTCAGTACTTC; CDR3aa: CAWSVGQLENKNIQYF